This T cell receptor beta chain was sequenced for a study of cytomegalovirus exposure and HLA in healthy donors. This clone was observed a few times. Antigen specificity is unknown. Overall study results and limits: A later analysis linked a missense variant in DCLRE1C to the trimming of TCR beta V and J genes. A list of around 160 TCR beta chains associated with cytomegalovirus was given. Beyond CMV serostatus, there was no information to go on about immune exposure. Cytomegalovirus status was reportedly diagnosed by the classifier with high sensitivity and specificity.

PCR amplification relied on 60 Vbeta primers (plus 13 Jbeta primers). Method: immunoSEQ multiplex PCR; TCRdb's copy keeps in-frame clones and lacks some. The data contain 200,000 or so clones, roughly 83% of them singletons. The sequencing sample was made of PBMCs. The TCR was taken from a boy aged 10-17 years in good health and CMV-seronegative.

The CDR3: CASSWGLAGYNEQFF. The CDR3 DNA reads as TGCGCCAGCAGCTGGGGACTAGCGGGCTACAATGAGCAGTTCTTC. J is TRBJ2-1 and V is TRBV5-1, with TRBD2 identical over 12 bases. J lost 3 bases, V lost 3 bases, and 1 base had no gene match. This CDR3 spans 15 amino acids. The germline gives CDR1 SGHRS, CDR2 YFSETQ.